The present T cell receptor (beta chain) was sequenced within a study of T cells after yellow fever vaccination. For the study at large: The authors prepared low-cell-number fractions using SMART-Seq v4 Ultra Low Input. Overall study results and limits: Though it reached lower strength, the secondary response hit its peak faster, day 5 versus 15. There was a possibility that FACS-sorted repertoires contained abundant clonotypes contaminating from the bulk population. Reappearance after the booster was observed for most primary-vaccination clones (about 97% CD4, around 90% CD8).

TCRdb used MiXCR to reprocess the 5' RACE reads, holding one entry per CDR3 protein. The sample gives about 630,000 distinct CDR3 sequences, around an eighth of which show up once; 14% to 15% is in the top ten. This clonotype was seen a few times. Its antigen is as yet unknown. The source was PBMCs, collected on the day of the yellow fever booster vaccination. This TCR came from a man aged 25-45 years who received the YFV17D yellow fever vaccine.

CDR3 amino acids: CASSLFSGTSKGQYF. The CDR3 DNA reads as TGTGCCAGCAGTTTGTTCTCGGGGACTAGCAAGGGGCAGTACTTC. The genes are TRBV27 and TRBJ2-7, with 9 bases aligning to TRBD2. The V gene's germline CDR1 is MNHEY and CDR2 SMNVEV (reference sequence). This CDR3 is built from 15 residues. The junction had 12 bases not matched to a gene; V was cut back by 3 bases and J by 9 bases.